These 12 T cell receptor beta chains came from one sample sequenced in a study of identical twins' blood T cells. TCRdb reprocessed the 5' RACE reads via MiXCR and lists one record per CDR3 protein. The table includes hundreds of thousands of distinct CDR3 sequences, over 25% detected once. Material: PBMCs. The receptors were gathered from a woman aged 18-55 years in good health.

The V call is TRBV15, the J call TRBJ1-1, with D possibly TRBD1 on 5 matching bases. The V gene's germline CDR1 is LNHNV and CDR2 YYDKDF (reference sequence). The CDR3 is made up of 14 amino acids. Trimming pared 4 bases from V and 8 bases from J, leaving 17 bases between. The CDR3: CATSTTPRDSEAFF. The CDR3 coding sequence is TGTGCCACCAGCACTACTCCGAGAGACAGCGAAGCTTTCTTT.

The rearrangement links TRBV6-5 to TRBJ1-2, with D unresolved. CDR1 and CDR2 from the germline V gene are MNHEY and SVGAGI. Between the trimmed V and J ends, which lost 0 bases and 6 bases, there was a span of 14 bases. There are 15 residues in the CDR3. CDR3 loop: CASSYSGGKGHGYTF. CDR3 bases: TGTGCCAGCAGTTACTCAGGCGGAAAGGGCCATGGCTACACCTTC.

This clonotype appeared a few times. The CDR3 DNA follows: TGTGCCAGCAGTTACTTCGAGTGGAGCGGTGAGCAGTTCTTC. Encoded protein: CASSYFEWSGEQFF. This rearrangement joins TRBV6-6 to TRBJ2-1; a weak D match, TRBD2 (5 bases). Germline-derived CDR1 and CDR2 are MNHNY and SVGAGI (reference sequence). This CDR3 contains 14 residues. V lost 1 base, J lost 9 bases, and 13 bases lay in between.

On this clonotype: A read error is likely, as this CDR3 ends without the conserved phenylalanine or tryptophan. V and J are TRBV6-5 and TRBJ1-1; TRBD1 might be the D (5 bases). V was shortened by 4 bases and J by 2 bases, with 11 bases between the two germline ends. Germline V CDR1 and CDR2: MNHEY, SVGAGI. The CDR3 runs to 14 residues. The CDR3 nucleotides are TGTGCCAGCAGTTTTTCCGGGACCAACACTGAAGCTTTCCTT. Translating gives CASSFSGTNTEAFL.

CDR3 DNA: TGTGCCAGTACCTCAACTGGACGGAGCAATCAGCCCCAGCATTTT. This gives the protein CASTSTGRSNQPQHF. The chain joins TRBV19 to TRBJ1-5; D gene uncertain. Deletions cut 7 bases from V and 1 base from J, with 14 bases between. Germline-derived CDR1 and CDR2 are LNHDA and SQIVND (reference sequence). CDR3 length equals 15 residues.

This clonotype was seen a handful of times. The chain links TRBV20-1 to TRBJ1-1; the D is unclear. The CDR3 is 13 residues long. Looked up from germline, CDR1 is DFQATT and CDR2 is SNEGSKA (reference sequence). V was pared by 6 bases and J by 0 bases, with 11 bases between. The DNA for the CDR3 is TGCAGTGCCGCGGAGCCAATGAACACTGAAGCTTTCTTT. Translating it yields CSAAEPMNTEAFF.

The table lists this clonotype with a few counts. The V and J genes are TRBV29-1 and TRBJ1-1, with D maybe TRBD1 (6 bases). V was clipped by 8 bases and J by 5 bases, with 18 bases between them. The germline CDR1 and CDR2 sequences are SQVTM and ANQGSEA. The CDR3 is 13 residues long. The DNA for the CDR3 is TGCAGCTCCCGCCTTGAAGGGGGGACTGAAGCTTTCTTT. It codes for CSSRLEGGTEAFF.

A note on this clonotype: A much larger clone lies one base from this, so it may be a read error. The genes are TRBV5-1 and TRBJ2-5; possible D gene TRBD1, 5 bases. V was clipped by 2 bases and J by 7 bases, with 9 bases between them. CDR1 is SGHRS, CDR2 YFSETQ, per germline. This CDR3 contains 12 residues. The CDR3 sequence is CASSFGAGTQYF. CDR3 in DNA: TGCGCCAGCAGCTTTGGGGCAGGGACCCAGTACTTC.

Comments on this clonotype: This sequence may be a read error, since a much larger clone differs from it by one base. The gene calls are TRBV18 and TRBJ2-7; D remains ambiguous. In germline, CDR1 is KGHSH, CDR2 LQKENI. The ends were cut back, 0 bases at V and 7 bases at J, with 10 bases in the middle. This CDR3 contains 13 residues. CDR3 nucleotide sequence: TGTGCCAGCTCACCACCTTCCTACAATGAGCAGTACTTC. As protein: CASSPPSYNEQYF.

The gene calls are TRBV2 and TRBJ1-1; D is perhaps TRBD1 (5 bases). This CDR3 comprises 13 residues. Germline CDR1 reads SNHLY; CDR2 reads FYNNEI. V gave up 6 bases and J gave up 2 bases, with 10 bases separating them. Written as DNA, the CDR3 is TGTGCCAGCAGGCGACAGAGAAACACTGAAGCTTTCTTT. This translates into CASRRQRNTEAFF.

The chain recombines TRBV19 with TRBJ1-1, with no clear D. The germline CDR1 and CDR2 sequences are LNHDA and SQIVND (reference sequence). This CDR3 has 13 amino acids. The V gene lost 7 bases and the J gene lost 4 bases, with 13 bases spanning the gap. CDR3 protein: CASILDSGTEAFF. The CDR3 DNA reads TGTGCCAGTATCCTGGATTCGGGCACTGAAGCTTTCTTT. Using reference TRBV19 and TRBJ1-1 for the parts outside the CDR3, the full variable domain is DGGITQSPKYLFRKEGQNVTLSCEQNLNHDAMYWYRQDPGQGLRLIYYSQIVNDFQKGDIAEGYSVSREKKESFPLTVTSAQKNPTAFYLCASILDSGTEAFFGQGTRLTVV.

On this clonotype itself: A junction boundary mismatches the germline segment, possibly from a read error. The V call is TRBV10-3, the J call TRBJ2-1; 8 bases line up with TRBD2. The V gene's germline CDR1 is ENHRY and CDR2 SYGVKD. The CDR3 loop spans 17 amino acids. The CDR3 spells CVISVRGGRSSYNEQFF. The CDR3 nucleotides read TGTGTCATCAGTGTAAGAGGCGGGAGGAGCTCCTACAATGAGCAGTTCTTC.